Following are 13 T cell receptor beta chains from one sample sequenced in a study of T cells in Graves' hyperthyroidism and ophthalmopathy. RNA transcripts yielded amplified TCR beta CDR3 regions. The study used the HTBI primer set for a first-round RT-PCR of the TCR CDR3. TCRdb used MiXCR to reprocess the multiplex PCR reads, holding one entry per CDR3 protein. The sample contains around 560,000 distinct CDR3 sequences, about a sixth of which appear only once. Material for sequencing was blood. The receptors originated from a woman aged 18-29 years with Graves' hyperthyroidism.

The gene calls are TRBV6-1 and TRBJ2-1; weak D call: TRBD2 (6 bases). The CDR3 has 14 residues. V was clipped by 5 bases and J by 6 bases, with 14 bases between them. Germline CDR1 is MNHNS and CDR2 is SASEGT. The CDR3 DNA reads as TGTGCCAGCAGTCGGGACTCTGGGCGCAATGAGCAGTTCTTC. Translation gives CASSRDSGRNEQFF.

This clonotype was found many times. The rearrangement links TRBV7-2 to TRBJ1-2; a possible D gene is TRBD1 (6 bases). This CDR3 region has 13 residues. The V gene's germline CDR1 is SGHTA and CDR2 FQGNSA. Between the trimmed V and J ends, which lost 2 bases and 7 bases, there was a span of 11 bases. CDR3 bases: TGTGCCAGCAGCTTAAGGGGGGAGGCTGGCTACACCTTC. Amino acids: CASSLRGEAGYTF.

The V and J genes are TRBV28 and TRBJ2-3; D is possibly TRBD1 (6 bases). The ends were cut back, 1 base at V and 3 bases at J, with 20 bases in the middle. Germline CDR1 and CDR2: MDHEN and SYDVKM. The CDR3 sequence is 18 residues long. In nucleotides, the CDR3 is TGTGCCAGCAGTTTATCGCTCGAGGGGGTCGAGCAAACAGATACGCAGTATTTT. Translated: CASSLSLEGVEQTDTQYF.

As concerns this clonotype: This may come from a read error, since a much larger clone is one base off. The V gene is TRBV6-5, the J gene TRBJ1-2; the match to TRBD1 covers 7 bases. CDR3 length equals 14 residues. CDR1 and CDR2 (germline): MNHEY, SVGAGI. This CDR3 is CASSYSGDSYDYTF. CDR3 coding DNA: TGTGCCAGCAGTTACTCCGGGGACAGTTATGACTACACCTTC.

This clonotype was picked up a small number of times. The CDR3 bases are TGCGCCAGCAGCTTGGAAGGTCGGGGGCAGCCCCAGCATTTT. As protein: CASSLEGRGQPQHF. The chain recombines TRBV5-1 with TRBJ1-5; tentatively, D is TRBD1 (5 bases). V lost 0 bases, J lost 7 bases, and 11 bases lay in between. CDR1 is SGHRS and CDR2 is YFSETQ in the germline V gene. The CDR3 is 14 residues long. Full variable domain (rest looked up from reference TRBV5-1 and TRBJ1-5): KAGVTQTPRYLIKTRGQQVTLSCSPISGHRSVSWYQQTPGQGLQFLFEYFSETQRNKGNFPGRFSGRQFSNSRSEMNVSTLELGDSALYLCASSLEGRGQPQHFGDGTRLSIL.

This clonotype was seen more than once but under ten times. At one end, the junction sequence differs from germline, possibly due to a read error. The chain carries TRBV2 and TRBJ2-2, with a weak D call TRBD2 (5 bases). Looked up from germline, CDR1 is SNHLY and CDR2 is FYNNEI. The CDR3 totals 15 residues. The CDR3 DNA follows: TGTGCCAGCAGTGAAAGCCCGTCGGGCACCGGGGAGCTGTCTTTT. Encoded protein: CASSESPSGTGELSF.

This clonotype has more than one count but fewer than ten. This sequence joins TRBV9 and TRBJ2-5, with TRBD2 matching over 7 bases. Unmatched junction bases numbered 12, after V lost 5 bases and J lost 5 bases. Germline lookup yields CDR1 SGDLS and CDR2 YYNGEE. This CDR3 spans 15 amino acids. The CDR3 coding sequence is TGTGCCAGCAGACGGGGAGGGGCCCCCCAGGAGACCCAGTACTTC. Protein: CASRRGGAPQETQYF.

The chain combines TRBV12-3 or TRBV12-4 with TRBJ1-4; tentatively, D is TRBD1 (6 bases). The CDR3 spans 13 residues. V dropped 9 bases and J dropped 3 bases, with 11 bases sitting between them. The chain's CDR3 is CARDGTPNEKLFF. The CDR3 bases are TGTGCCAGAGACGGGACACCTAATGAAAAACTGTTTTTT.

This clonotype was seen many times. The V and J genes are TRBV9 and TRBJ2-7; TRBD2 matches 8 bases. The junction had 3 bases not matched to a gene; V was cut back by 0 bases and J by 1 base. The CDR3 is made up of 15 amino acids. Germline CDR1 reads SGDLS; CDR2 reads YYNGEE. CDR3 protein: CASSVGGGYSYEQYF. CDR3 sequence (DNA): TGTGCCAGCAGCGTAGGCGGGGGGTATTCCTACGAGCAGTACTTC.

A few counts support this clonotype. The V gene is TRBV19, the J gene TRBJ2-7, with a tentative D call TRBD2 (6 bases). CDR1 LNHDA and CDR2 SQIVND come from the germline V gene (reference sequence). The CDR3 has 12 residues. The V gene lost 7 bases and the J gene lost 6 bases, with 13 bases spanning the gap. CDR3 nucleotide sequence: TGTGCCAGTATGGGGACTGTAGGCGAGCAGTACTTC. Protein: CASMGTVGEQYF.

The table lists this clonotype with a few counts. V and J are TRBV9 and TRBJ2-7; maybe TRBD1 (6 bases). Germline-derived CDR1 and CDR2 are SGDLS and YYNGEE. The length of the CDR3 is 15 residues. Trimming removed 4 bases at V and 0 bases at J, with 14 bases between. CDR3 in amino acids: CASSYRQAPSYEQYF. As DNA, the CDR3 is TGTGCCAGCAGCTACCGACAGGCCCCCTCCTACGAGCAGTACTTC.

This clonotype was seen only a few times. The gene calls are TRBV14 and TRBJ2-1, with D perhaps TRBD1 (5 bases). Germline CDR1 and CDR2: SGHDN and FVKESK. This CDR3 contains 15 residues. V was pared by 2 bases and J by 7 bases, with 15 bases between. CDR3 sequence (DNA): TGTGCCAGCAGCCAATTTTTCGGACATAGGAATGAGCAGTTCTTC. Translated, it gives CASSQFFGHRNEQFF. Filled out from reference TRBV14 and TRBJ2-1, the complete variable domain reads EAGVTQFPSHSVIEKGQTVTLRCDPISGHDNLYWYRRVMGKEIKFLLHFVKESKQDESGMPNNRFLAERTGGTYSTLKVQPAELEDSGVYFCASSQFFGHRNEQFFGPGTRLTVL.

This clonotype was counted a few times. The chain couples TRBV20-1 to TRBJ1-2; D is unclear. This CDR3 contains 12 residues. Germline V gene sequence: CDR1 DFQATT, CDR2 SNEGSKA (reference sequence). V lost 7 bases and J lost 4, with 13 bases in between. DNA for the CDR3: TGCAGTGGGACGAGTCGGTCCTATGGCTACACCTTC. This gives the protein CSGTSRSYGYTF.